This T cell receptor beta chain was identified in a study of T cell responses to AZD1222 COVID-19 vaccine. Measured with immunoSEQ multiplex PCR; TCRdb has only the in-frame clones, and not every one. Counted here are approximately 130,000 clones, 65% to 90% occurring once; the ten biggest clones make up 25% to 35%. Study findings and constraints: Every sample of the repertoires postdated the peak T cell response.

Germline CDR1 reads SGHTA; CDR2 reads FQGNSA. Deletions cut 5 bases from V and 4 bases from J, with 17 bases between. The CDR3 has 15 residues. Concerning this clone itself: Its specificity is unknown.

This chain uses TRBV7-2 with TRBJ1-2; no clear D gene. Here the sequenced sample was peripheral blood, taken 28 days after the second AZD1222 dose. This receptor was taken from an adult who received the AZD1222 COVID-19 vaccine. DNA of the CDR3: TGTGCCAGCAGCCCCCGGGGAGCCCCATTCTATGGCTACACCTTC. Encoded protein: CASSPRGAPFYGYTF. Complete variable domain (other parts from reference TRBV7-2 and TRBJ1-2): GAGVSQSPSNKVTEKGKDVELRCDPISGHTALYWYRQSLGQGLEFLIYFQGNSAPDKSGLPSDRFSAERTGGSVSTLTIQRTQQEDSAVYLCASSPRGAPFYGYTFGSGTRLTVV.